This TCR beta chain was sequenced in a study of blood T cells in healthy people across ages (dated by TCRdb to between 2014 and 2017). At the level of the whole study: In model experiments, roughly one uniquely barcoded TCR beta cDNA molecule per two T cells was captured by template switching. The study measured age-related changes in TCR beta repertoire diversity using deep sequencing normalized with unique cDNA molecular identifiers. Donors were grouped into four age groups: young (average roughly 17 years), middle-aged (over 35), aged (62) and long-lived (around 80). To avoid experimental bias, donors of different ages were spread randomly across the sequencing lanes. Using the same blood draw, the study looked at two additional independent replicas of 1 million unique cDNA reads for two donors, one aged 18 to 30 and the other aged 80 or older.

CDR1 is given as LGHNA and CDR2 as YSLEER, both from the germline V gene. Spanning cysteine to phenylalanine, the CDR3 consists of 15 amino acids. Only the CDR3 portion is preserved as DNA: 45 bases, with reading frame beginning at the first base. V ends up 0 bases short and J 7 bases short, with an unmatched junction base count of 2. General conclusions and limits of the study: The percentage of naive T cells measured by flow cytometry correlated strongly with observed TCR beta diversity. Bulk unsorted PBMC profiling prevented conclusive comparison of naive and antigen-experienced compartments. Because the CMV infection status of the donors was unknown, age-related changes in expanded clonotypes may potentially have been confounded. Compared with the aged group, the long-lived group had more naive CD4+ T cells, fewer expanded clones and increased TCR diversity, suggesting age selection. Estimates of total diversity based on one million sequenced T cells were considered lower bounds and underestimates. As age increased, observed TCR beta diversity per million T cells dropped in a roughly linear way, and a significant reduction was already evident by age 40.

There are a few counts of this clonotype. The antigen it binds to is not known. No base quality information exists; no much larger clone differs at one position. The method was 5' RACE. These reads were obtained on an Illumina HiSeq 2500. A second 7 to 11 cycle PCR used a sample-barcoded 5' primer and a J-beta primer mix. Each TCR beta cDNA molecule received a unique molecular identifier from a template-switch 5' adaptor carrying 12 random nucleotides. At least 2.5 million CDR3-containing paired-end reads were obtained from each sample. The Mint cDNA synthesis kit, primed by a TRBC-specific oligonucleotide, was used to synthesize first-strand cDNA from all RNA. After uracil-DNA glycosylase treatment, a first 18-cycle PCR used universal primers M1SS and BC2_uni_R on all cDNA. The paper's data handling went like this. Each sample was normalized by randomly selecting 1 million high-quality reads, each carrying a distinct molecular identifier. Instead of being binned into consensus sequences, reads that shared molecular identifiers were thrown out. CDR3 identification, clonotype clustering and error correction used MiTCR with a Q25 quality threshold and the strictest error-elimination algorithm. A nonparametric unseen species model using Euler transformation provided a lower-bound estimate of total TCR beta diversity. Clones were called with MiXCR by TCRdb after fastp trimmed the public reads at Q25, and only in-frame beta chains were retained. Every entry covers one CDR3 protein and lists the most common genes and DNA from its rows. V and J calls and clone size were set by TCRdb, not the authors. This sample has around 800,000 distinct CDR3 sequences in its table, and about 42% of those were observed once. The leading ten clones occupy roughly 18% of the sample.

The approximately 39 donors, aged roughly 6 to 100 years, were systemically healthy Caucasian individuals from Russia. Each donor gave approximately 9.3 milliliters of peripheral blood, collected into EDTA-treated Vacutainer tubes. PBMCs were isolated by Ficoll-Paque density-gradient centrifugation, with at least 6.5 million obtained per sample. Trizol reagent was used to extract total RNA from PBMCs, with at least 5.5 micrograms per sample. For every donor, an aliquot of PBMCs went through flow cytometry to measure the percentages of naive CD45RAhigh/CD27high T cells. What was sequenced was blood. This sequence uses TRBV4-3 and TRBJ2-1; TRBD2 matches 11 bases in the middle. The clonotype originates from a man of 80 years or more in good health. The nucleotides read TGCGCCAGCAGCCAAGATAGCGGGAGGGAGAATGAGCAGTTCTTC. Its coded protein is CASSQDSGRENEQFF.